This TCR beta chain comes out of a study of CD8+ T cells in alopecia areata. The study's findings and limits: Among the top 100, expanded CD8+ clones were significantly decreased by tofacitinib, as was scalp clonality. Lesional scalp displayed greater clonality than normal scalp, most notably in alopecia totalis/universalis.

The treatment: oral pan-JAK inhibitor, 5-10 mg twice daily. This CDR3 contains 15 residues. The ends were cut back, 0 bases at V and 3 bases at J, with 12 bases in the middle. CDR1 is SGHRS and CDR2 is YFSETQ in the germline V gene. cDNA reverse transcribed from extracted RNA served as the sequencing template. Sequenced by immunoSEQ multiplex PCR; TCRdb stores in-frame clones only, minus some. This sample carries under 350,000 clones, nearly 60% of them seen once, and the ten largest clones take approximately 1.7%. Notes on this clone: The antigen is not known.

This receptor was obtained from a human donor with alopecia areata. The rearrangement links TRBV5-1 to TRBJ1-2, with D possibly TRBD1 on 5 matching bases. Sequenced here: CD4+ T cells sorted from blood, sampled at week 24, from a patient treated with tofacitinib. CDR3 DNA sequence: TGCGCCAGCAGCTTGGCCGGGACGGCGGACTATGGCTACACCTTC. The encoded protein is CASSLAGTADYGYTF.